The T cell receptor beta chain described here comes from a study of T cells in Graves' hyperthyroidism and ophthalmopathy. RNA transcripts served as the template for amplifying TCR beta CDR3 regions. An initial round of RT-PCR targeting the TCR CDR3 relied on the HTBI primer set. One entry per CDR3 protein results from TCRdb running MiXCR on the multiplex PCR reads. The data show around 500,000 distinct CDR3 sequences, approximately 14% seen once. This clonotype was seen ten or more times. This TCR derives from a woman younger than 35 with Graves' hyperthyroidism. Sequenced input: blood.

CDR3 DNA sequence: TGCAGCGTGGGGGCTAGCGGGAGTTACGAGCAGTACTTC. Its protein product is CSVGASGSYEQYF. This chain joins TRBV29-1 and TRBJ2-7; 10 bases fit TRBD2. CDR1 is SQVTM, CDR2 ANQGSEA, per germline. V lost 6 bases to trimming and J lost 4 bases; unmatched junction nucleotides: 6. The CDR3 is made up of 13 amino acids.